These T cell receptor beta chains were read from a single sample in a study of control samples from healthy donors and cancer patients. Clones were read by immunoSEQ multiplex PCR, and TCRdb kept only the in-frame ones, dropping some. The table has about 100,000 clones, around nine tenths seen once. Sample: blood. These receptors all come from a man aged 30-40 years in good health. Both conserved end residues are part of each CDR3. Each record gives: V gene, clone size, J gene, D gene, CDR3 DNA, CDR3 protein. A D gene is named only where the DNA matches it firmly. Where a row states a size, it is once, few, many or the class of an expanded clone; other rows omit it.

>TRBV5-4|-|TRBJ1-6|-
TGTGCCAGCAGCTTGGTGGGGGTCGCGGGTAATTCACCCCTCCACTTT
CASSLVGVAGNSPLHF
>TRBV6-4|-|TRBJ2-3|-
TGTGCCAGCAGTGAGCGGAGCACAGATACGCAGTATTTT
CASSERSTDTQYF
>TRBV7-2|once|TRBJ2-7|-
TGTGCCAGCAGCTCCCGCCACTACAGCTCAAACTACGAGCAGTACTTC
CASSSRHYSSNYEQYF
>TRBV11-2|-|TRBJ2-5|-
TGTGCCAGCAGCTCTTCACGTCGGAGTCGGCAAGAGACCCAGTACTTC
CASSSSRRSRQETQYF
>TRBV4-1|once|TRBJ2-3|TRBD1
TGCGCCAGCAGCCGGTCGGGACAGGACACTTCTAGCACAGATACGCAGTATTTT
CASSRSGQDTSSTDTQYF
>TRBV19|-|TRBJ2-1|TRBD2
TGTGCCAGTAGTATGGCCATAAGTGTAGCGGGAGTCTTAGGCAATGAGCAGCTCTTC
CASSMAISVAGVLGNEQLF
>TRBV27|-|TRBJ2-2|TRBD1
TGTGCCAGCAGTTTAAAGGCCGGACAGGGTAGAATTAAAACCGGGGAGCTGTTTTTT
CASSLKAGQGRIKTGELFF
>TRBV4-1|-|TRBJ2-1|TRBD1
TGCGCCAGCAGTACTCCTGGGGGAACAGGGGGCCATGAGCAGTTCTTC
CASSTPGGTGGHEQFF
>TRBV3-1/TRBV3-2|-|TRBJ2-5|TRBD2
TGTGCCAGCAGCCAAGGGCGGGAGAAATCGAAGACCCAGTACTTC
CASSQGREKSKTQYF
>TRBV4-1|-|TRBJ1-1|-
TGCGCCAGCAGCCAAGGTCATGGGGTCGGGGGCACTGAAGCTTTCTTT
CASSQGHGVGGTEAFF
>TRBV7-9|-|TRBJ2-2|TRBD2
TGTGCCAGCAGCTTGATTCTGGCGGGAGTCGGGGAGCTGTTTTTT
CASSLILAGVGELFF
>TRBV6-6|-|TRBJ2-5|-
TGTGCCAGCAGCTACACCCCGTTCGGGGTCACACCCCTTCAAGAGACCCAGTACTTC
CASSYTPFGVTPLQETQYF
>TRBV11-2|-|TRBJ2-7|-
TGTGCCAGCAGCTTAGACCGCTACGAGCAGTACTTC
CASSLDRYEQYF
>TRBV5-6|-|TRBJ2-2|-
TGTGCCAGCAGTTTACGACTTCTCGTGGGGGAGCTGTTTTTT
CASSLRLLVGELFF
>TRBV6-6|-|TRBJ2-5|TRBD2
TGTGCCAGCTGTCACCGGACTAGCGGGGGGCAAATTCAAGAGACCCAGTACTTC
CASCHRTSGGQIQETQYF
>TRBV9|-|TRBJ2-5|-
TGTGCCAGCAGCGTAGCTTCGGCAGGGCTGGGGGAGACCCAGTACTTC
CASSVASAGLGETQYF
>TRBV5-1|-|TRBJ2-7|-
TGCGCCAGCAGCACGAACACGGCCACCTACGAGCAGTACTTC
CASSTNTATYEQYF
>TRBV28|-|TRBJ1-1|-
TGTGCCAGCAGTTTTATGTTCGGAACTGAAGCTTTCTTT
CASSFMFGTEAFF
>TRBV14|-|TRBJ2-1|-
TGTGCCAGCAGCCGCGGGCTCCAACCCAATGAGCAGTTCTTC
CASSRGLQPNEQFF
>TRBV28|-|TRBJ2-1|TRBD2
TGTGCCAGCAGTTTTTGGGCGGGAGGGCAGAATGAGCAGTTCTTC
CASSFWAGGQNEQFF
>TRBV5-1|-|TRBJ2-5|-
TGCGCCAGCAGCTATACTACTTCTTTTGAGACCCAGTACTTC
CASSYTTSFETQYF
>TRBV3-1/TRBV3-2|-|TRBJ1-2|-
TGTGCCAGCAGCCAACTGAGGGGGGCTGCCTATGGCTACACCTTC
CASSQLRGAAYGYTF
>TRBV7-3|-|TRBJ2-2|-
TGTGCCAGCAGCCAAGGACTAAACACCGGGGAGCTGTTTTTT
CASSQGLNTGELFF